These T cell receptor beta chains were read from a single sample in a study of beta chain features in type 1 diabetes. The assay was immunoSEQ multiplex PCR, and TCRdb's table has in-frame clones only and misses some. This sample has over 700,000 clones; roughly 17% occur once, and the top ten carry around 0.02%. Sequenced material: naive CD4+ T cells from blood. The receptors shown here come from a woman in her late teens or twenties in good health. Each CDR3 is given with its conserved first and last residue. A D gene is named only where the DNA matches it firmly. Expanded clones are given a class, and other clones once, few, many or no size at all.

>TRBJ1-5|-|few|TRBV5-1
TGCGCCAGCAGCTTGGAGGCAGACAATCAGCCCCAGCATTTT
CASSLEADNQPQHF
>TRBJ1-2|TRBD1|-|TRBV12-5
TGTGCTAGTGGTTCCGACAGGGTCCGGGGTGGCTACACCTTC
CASGSDRVRGGYTF
>TRBJ2-3|-|-|TRBV6-1
TGTGCCAGCAGTGAGACAGGGACTAGCACAGATACGCAGTATTTT
CASSETGTSTDTQYF
>TRBJ2-1|-|-|TRBV4-2
TGTGCCAGCAGCCAAGTCCTGACATCTGGGGATGAGCAGTTCTTC
CASSQVLTSGDEQFF
>TRBJ2-1|TRBD2|few|TRBV10-3
TGTGCCATCAGTGAGTCCCGTGAGCGGGGGATATACAATGAGCAGTTCTTC
CAISESRERGIYNEQFF
>TRBJ2-5|-|-|TRBV10-2
TGCGCCAGCAGTGAGTCGATGCGGGACCGGTACCAAGAGACCCAGTACTTC
CASSESMRDRYQETQYF
>TRBJ2-7|-|-|TRBV10-3
TGTGCCAGCAGTTACCGTGCGGGAATCTACGAGCAGTACTTC
CASSYRAGIYEQYF
>TRBJ2-5|TRBD1|-|TRBV6-5
TGTGCCAGTAACCGGGACAGACAAGAGACCCAGTACTTC
CASNRDRQETQYF
>TRBJ1-1|-|-|TRBV6-4
TGTGCCAGCAGTGAAAGGTGGAACACTGAAGCTTTCTTT
CASSERWNTEAFF
>TRBJ2-1|TRBD2|-|TRBV10-3
TGTGCCATCAACCCGGGACTAGCGGTCAATGAGCAGTTCTTC
CAINPGLAVNEQFF
>TRBJ2-7|TRBD1|-|TRBV5-1
TGCGCCAGCAGAGGTAAACTAGGGACAGGCATTCACGAGCAGTACTTC
CASRGKLGTGIHEQYF
>TRBJ2-7|TRBD2|few|TRBV4-2
TGTGCCAGCAGCCAAGATTGGGACTACGCCCCGAGGGAGCAGTACTTC
CASSQDWDYAPREQYF
>TRBJ2-7|-|many|TRBV14
TGTGCCAGCAGCCAAGGCACGGGGCAGTACTTC
CASSQGTGQYF
>TRBJ1-2|-|few|TRBV29-1
TGCAGCGTTGATGGTAGACGGGACTATGGCTACACCTTC
CSVDGRRDYGYTF
>TRBJ2-1|-|-|TRBV6-5
TGTGCCAGCAGTTTCACAGGTTTTATTGAGCAGTTCTTC
CASSFTGFIEQFF
>TRBJ2-1|-|-|TRBV11-2
TGTGCCAGCAGCTCCGCCGGGACATACAATGAGCAGTTCTTC
CASSSAGTYNEQFF
>TRBJ2-7|-|few|TRBV28
TGTGCCAGCAGTTTCAATGGTCCCTACGAGCAGTACTTC
CASSFNGPYEQYF
>TRBJ2-1|-|-|TRBV19
TGTGCCAGTAGTACTCCTTACAGGTCCTACAATGAGCAGTTCTTC
CASSTPYRSYNEQFF
>TRBJ2-7|-|few|TRBV4-2
TGTGCCAGCAGCCCGCAGGGACTCTACGAGCAGTACTTC
CASSPQGLYEQYF
>TRBJ1-1|-|-|TRBV25-1
TGTGCCAGCAGTGTGGAGGTGAACACTGAAGCTTTCTTT
CASSVEVNTEAFF
>TRBJ1-5|-|-|TRBV4-1
TGCGCCAGCAGCCAAGGGCGACAGGGCAATCAGCCCCAGCATTTT
CASSQGRQGNQPQHF
>TRBJ2-2|-|few|TRBV7-2
TGTGCCAGCAGCCACGATACCGGGGAGCTGTTTTTT
CASSHDTGELFF
>TRBJ2-5|-|few|TRBV4-2
TGTGCCAGCAGCCAAGAGGTTTACGGGAGTGAGACCCAGTACTTC
CASSQEVYGSETQYF
>TRBJ2-5|TRBD1|-|TRBV18
TGTGCCAGCTCGTTGACGACAGGGCTTGAGACCCAGTACTTC
CASSLTTGLETQYF
>TRBJ2-7|-|few|TRBV5-6
TGTGCCAGCAGCTTGGCCGGCCAGGGTCTCGAGCAGTACTTC
CASSLAGQGLEQYF
>TRBJ2-7|-|-|TRBV28
TGTGCCAGCAAGGACGGCCTGGGAGAGCAGTACTTC
CASKDGLGEQYF
>TRBJ2-1|TRBD1|few|TRBV5-4
TGTGCCAGCAGCTTGCCCAACGGACAGGGCCACTACAATGAGCAGTTCTTC
CASSLPNGQGHYNEQFF
>TRBJ2-3|TRBD2|-|TRBV4-3
TGCGCCAGCAGCCAAGTGACTAGCGGGAGTGGGGGAGATACGCAGTATTTT
CASSQVTSGSGGDTQYF
>TRBJ2-1|-|-|TRBV7-2
TGTGCCAGCAGCTTATCGGGACAAAACAATGAGCAGTTCTTC
CASSLSGQNNEQFF
>TRBJ2-2|-|-|TRBV7-3
TGTGCCAGCAGCCATAACACCGGGGAGCTGTTTTTT
CASSHNTGELFF
>TRBJ2-4|TRBD2|few|TRBV18
TGTGCCAGCTCACCCGGGGGGATTCTAGCCAAAAACATTCAGTACTTC
CASSPGGILAKNIQYF
>TRBJ2-3|TRBD1|few|TRBV9
TGTGCCAGCAGCGTAGGGAGGACAGGATGGTTGACAGATACGCAGTATTTT
CASSVGRTGWLTDTQYF
>TRBJ2-7|TRBD2|-|TRBV5-1
TGCGCCAGCAGCCTGAGAAGGACTAGCGGGACCTACGAGCAGTACTTC
CASSLRRTSGTYEQYF
>TRBJ1-1|-|-|TRBV4-2
TGTGCCAGCAGCCAAGAGGGTCGTTCGGACACTGAAGCTTTCTTT
CASSQEGRSDTEAFF
>TRBJ2-4|-|-|TRBV28
TGTGCCAGCACCCAAAACATTCAGTACTTC
CASTQNIQYF
>TRBJ1-2|TRBD1|-|TRBV7-9
TGTGCCAGCAGCCTCACTCGGACAGGGCCAATGCTCTACACCTTC
CASSLTRTGPMLYTF
>TRBJ2-1|-|few|TRBV19
TGTGCCAGTCCCGTAGGCCTCAATGAGCAGTTCTTC
CASPVGLNEQFF
>TRBJ2-3|TRBD2|few|TRBV5-4
TGTGCCAGCAGCTTATGGACTAGCGGATACACAGATACGCAGTATTTT
CASSLWTSGYTDTQYF
>TRBJ2-4|TRBD1|few|TRBV5-1
TGCGCCAGCAGCTTGCCCCTGGACAGGGTAAACATTCAGTACTTC
CASSLPLDRVNIQYF
>TRBJ1-1|-|few|TRBV6-6
TGTGCCAGCACTACACTCATGATCACCTCCACTGAAGCTTTCTTT
CASTTLMITSTEAFF
>TRBJ2-2|-|-|TRBV29-1
TGCAGCGGCGGGACTGGCACCGGGGAGCTGTTTTTT
CSGGTGTGELFF
>TRBJ1-2|TRBD1|-|TRBV10-2
TGCGCCAGCAGCCCCGGGACAGGGAGCCTCGGCTATGGCTACACCTTC
CASSPGTGSLGYGYTF
>TRBJ2-5|-|few|TRBV25-1
TGTGCCAGCAGTGATACGGGGGCCTCGGAGACCCAGTACTTC
CASSDTGASETQYF
>TRBJ2-2|-|few|TRBV25-1
TGTGCCAGCAGCCTAAGCGGAGGGGCCGGGGAGCTGTTTTTT
CASSLSGGAGELFF
>TRBJ2-7|TRBD2|-|TRBV6-5
TGTGCCAGCAGTTGGACTAGCGAGGGGCTGTACTTC
CASSWTSEGLYF
>TRBJ1-1|-|-|TRBV7-8
TGTGCCAGCAGCTCCCAGCACATGAACACTGAAGCTTTCTTT
CASSSQHMNTEAFF
>TRBJ1-1|-|-|TRBV7-2
TGTGCCAGCAGACAAGTGAACACTGAAGCTTTCTTT
CASRQVNTEAFF
>TRBJ2-5|-|-|TRBV11-3
TGTGCCAGCAGCTTGGAGGGAGCTGAGACCCAGTACTTC
CASSLEGAETQYF
>TRBJ2-1|-|-|TRBV7-6
TGTGCCAGCAGCTTAGACGAGTTGGGTGGGTTATCGGACAATGAGCAGTTCTTC
CASSLDELGGLSDNEQFF
>TRBJ2-7|TRBD1|few|TRBV28
TGTGCCAGCAGTTCCTCGGACAGGATTTATTACGAGCAGTACTTC
CASSSSDRIYYEQYF
>TRBJ2-3|TRBD2|-|TRBV7-9
TGTGCCAGCAGCTTTTTCAGCGGGGGATCCTCTAGCACAGATACGCAGTATTTT
CASSFFSGGSSSTDTQYF
>TRBJ2-5|TRBD1|few|TRBV7-9
TGTGCCAGCAGCCCGGGACAGGGCCCAGTAGAGACCCAGTACTTC
CASSPGQGPVETQYF
>TRBJ2-7|-|-|TRBV28
TGTGCCAGCAGCGGACACTCAGTGTACTACGAGCAGTACTTC
CASSGHSVYYEQYF
>TRBJ1-2|-|-|TRBV21-1
TGTGCCAGCACGAAAAAAGCGGACAGGGGGCCTGGCTACACCTTC
CASTKKADRGPGYTF
>TRBJ2-5|-|few|TRBV29-1
TGCAGCGTTGAAGGGGAGACCCAGTACTTC
CSVEGETQYF
>TRBJ2-7|-|-|TRBV9
TGTGCCAGCAGCGCGGCCGTCGGGGAATACGAGCAGTACTTC
CASSAAVGEYEQYF
>TRBJ2-1|-|-|TRBV28
TGTGCCAGCAGTTTTGGGGTCGCCGGGGATGAGCAGTTCTTC
CASSFGVAGDEQFF